The clone carrying this TCR beta chain has ten or more counts. The germline CDR1 and CDR2 sequences are SGHVS and FQNEAQ. The CDR3 is 16 residues long. The ends were cut back, 1 base at V and 7 bases at J, with 17 bases in the middle. The time point here: longitudinal time-point 1 (baseline). This entry comes from a study of neurological immune-mediated disorders. TCRdb redid the calling of the 5' RACE reads with MiXCR, one entry per CDR3 protein. The sample holds more than 70,000 distinct CDR3 sequences, about 9.4% seen once. The receptor was isolated from a man between 25 and 39 years old in good health. The V gene is TRBV7-8, the J gene TRBJ2-4; possible D gene TRBD2, 7 bases. Material for sequencing was PBMCs. CDR3 coding DNA: TGTGCCAGCAGCTTAGAGGGGGGGGGTGCTGGGAACATTCAGTACTTC. It translates to CASSLEGGGAGNIQYF.